Sequencing of this T cell receptor (beta chain) was carried out in a study of CD8+CD57+ T cells in acquired aplastic anemia. About the study: Sorted cells (CD4+ and CD8+) yielded DNA amounts that averaged roughly 3 ug.

All sequencing subjects had displayed CD8+CD57+ cell expansion on flow cytometry. Genomic DNA was employed as the template in profiling TCR beta VDJ and CDR3. MiXCR, applied by TCRdb to the reads, yields one record per CDR3 protein. The sample holds about 180,000 distinct CDR3 sequences; about half are singletons and the top ten take roughly 2%. Trimming stripped 7 bases from V and 2 bases from J, with 9 bases between. Germline values: CDR1 SGDLS, CDR2 YYNGEE. The CDR3 totals 12 residues. Whole-study findings and limits: Approximately 27 CD8+ CDR3 sequences occurred in both the patients and the controls.

Notes on this clonotype: Its antigen remains unknown.

Input material: sorted CD4+, CD8+, or CD8+CD57+ T cells (not recorded which) from PBMCs. The V and J genes are TRBV9 and TRBJ1-2; no clear D gene. This TCR was sampled from a human donor with aplastic anemia. The CDR3 DNA reads as TGTGCCAGCGTACAGATGAACTATGGCTACACCTTC. It encodes CASVQMNYGYTF.